What follows is one T cell receptor (beta chain) and its context. Its target is not known. The PCR had 60 Vbeta and 13 Jbeta primers. Study processing details: Later work found 65 million to 100 million unique TCR beta chains, with 9.5 million to 12 million shared. TCRdb's table, derived via immunoSEQ multiplex PCR, lists solely in-frame clones and lacks some. That table furnishes V, J and clone size, whereas the DNA furnished D and trimming. This sample has 160,000 or so clones; 65% to 80% occur once, and the top ten carry 3.5% to 5.5%. The data originate from a study of cytomegalovirus exposure and HLA in healthy donors. Study context: The study placed about 86% of its 398 genotyped donors in the Caucasian-associated ancestry cluster.

Study-wide points: A further, later analysis showed that HLA-associated TCR beta chains (compared with equally common others) were more clonally expanded.

The V and J ends lost 0 bases and 1 base respectively, with 6 bases between them. The CDR3 length is 14 residues. The V gene's germline CDR1 is MNHEY and CDR2 SMNVEV (reference sequence). The receptor comes from a man in his forties in good health and CMV-seronegative. J is TRBJ1-1 and V is TRBV27; D is unresolved. Sample: PBMCs. The CDR3 bases are TGTGCCAGCAGTTTATCGGCGGAGAACACTGAAGCTTTCTTT. Translating gives CASSLSAENTEAFF.